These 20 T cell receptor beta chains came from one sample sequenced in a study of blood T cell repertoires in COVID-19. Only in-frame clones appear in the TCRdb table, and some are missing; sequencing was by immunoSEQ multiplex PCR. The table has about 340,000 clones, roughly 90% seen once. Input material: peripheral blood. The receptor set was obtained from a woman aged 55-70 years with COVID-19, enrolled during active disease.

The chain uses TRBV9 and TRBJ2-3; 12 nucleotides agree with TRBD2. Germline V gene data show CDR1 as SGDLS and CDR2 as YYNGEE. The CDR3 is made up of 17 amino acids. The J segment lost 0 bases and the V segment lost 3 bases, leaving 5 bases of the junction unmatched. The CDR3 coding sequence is TGTGCCAGCAGCGGAGCTAGCGGGGGGGCTAGCACAGATACGCAGTATTTT. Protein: CASSGASGGASTDTQYF.

The CDR3 sequence is CASRMDSLYNQPQHF. The CDR3 coding sequence is TGTGCCAGCAGGATGGACAGTTTGTACAATCAGCCCCAGCATTTT. The chain couples TRBV2 to TRBJ1-5, with D tentatively TRBD1 (6 bases). Trimming removed 6 bases at V and 3 bases at J, with 15 bases between. CDR1 SNHLY and CDR2 FYNNEI come from the germline V gene. The CDR3 contains 15 residues.

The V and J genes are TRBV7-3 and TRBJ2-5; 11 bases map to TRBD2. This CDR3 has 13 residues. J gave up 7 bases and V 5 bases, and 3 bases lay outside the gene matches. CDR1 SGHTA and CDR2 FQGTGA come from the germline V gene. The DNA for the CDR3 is TGTGCCAGCAGCACCGGGACTAGCGGGACCCAGTACTTC. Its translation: CASSTGTSGTQYF.

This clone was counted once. CDR3 nucleotide sequence: TGCGCCAGCAGCCGTAGCTTCAGGGTAAAGGACATTCAGTACTTC. Protein: CASSRSFRVKDIQYF. The chain is built from TRBV23-1 and TRBJ2-4, with a weak D call TRBD1 (5 bases). TRBV23-1 counts as an open reading frame of uncertain function. Trimming removed 6 bases at V and 8 bases at J, with 20 bases between. The CDR3 length is 15 residues.

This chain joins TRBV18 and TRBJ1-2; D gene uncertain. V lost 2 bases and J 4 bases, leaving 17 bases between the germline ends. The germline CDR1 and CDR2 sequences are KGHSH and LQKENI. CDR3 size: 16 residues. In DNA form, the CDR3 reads TGTGCCAGCTCACCAAATGTTGAGCCAGGCCTCTATGGCTACACCTTC. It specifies CASSPNVEPGLYGYTF.

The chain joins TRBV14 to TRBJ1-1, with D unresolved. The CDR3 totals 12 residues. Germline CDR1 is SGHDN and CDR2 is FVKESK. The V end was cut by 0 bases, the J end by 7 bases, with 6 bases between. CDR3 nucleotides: TGTGCCAGCAGCCAAGATTCAGTTGAAGCTTTCTTT. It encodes CASSQDSVEAFF.

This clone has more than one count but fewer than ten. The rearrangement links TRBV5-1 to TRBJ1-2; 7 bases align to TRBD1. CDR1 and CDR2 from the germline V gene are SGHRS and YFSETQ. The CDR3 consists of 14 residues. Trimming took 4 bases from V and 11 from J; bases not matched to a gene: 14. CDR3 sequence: CASSPERGQTDYTF. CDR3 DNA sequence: TGCGCCAGCAGCCCTGAAAGGGGACAGACCGATTACACCTTC.

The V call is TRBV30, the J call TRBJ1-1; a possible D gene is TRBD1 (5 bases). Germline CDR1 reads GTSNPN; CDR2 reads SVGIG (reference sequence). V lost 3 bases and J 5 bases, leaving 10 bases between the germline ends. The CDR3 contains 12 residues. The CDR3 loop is CAWRVGGTEAFF. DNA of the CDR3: TGTGCCTGGAGGGTGGGGGGGACTGAAGCTTTCTTT.

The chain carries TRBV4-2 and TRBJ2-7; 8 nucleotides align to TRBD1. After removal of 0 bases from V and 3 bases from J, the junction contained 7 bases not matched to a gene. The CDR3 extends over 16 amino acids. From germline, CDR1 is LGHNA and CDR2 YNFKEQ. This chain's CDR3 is CASSQEKGRGLYEQYF. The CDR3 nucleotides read TGTGCCAGCAGCCAAGAAAAGGGCAGGGGGCTCTACGAGCAGTACTTC.

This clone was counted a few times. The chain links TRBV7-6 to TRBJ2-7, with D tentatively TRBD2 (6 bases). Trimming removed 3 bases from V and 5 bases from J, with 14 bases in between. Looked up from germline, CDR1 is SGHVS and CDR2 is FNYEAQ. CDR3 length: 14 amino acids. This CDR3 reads CASSLTPGDDEQYF. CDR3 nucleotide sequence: TGTGCCAGCAGCTTGACGCCGGGAGACGACGAGCAGTACTTC.

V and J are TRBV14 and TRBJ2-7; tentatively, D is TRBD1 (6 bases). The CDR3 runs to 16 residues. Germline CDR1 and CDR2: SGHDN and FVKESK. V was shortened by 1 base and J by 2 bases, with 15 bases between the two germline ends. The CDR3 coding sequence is TGTGCCAGCAGCCAAGCGACAGGCGGCTACACCTACGAGCAGTACTTC. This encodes CASSQATGGYTYEQYF.

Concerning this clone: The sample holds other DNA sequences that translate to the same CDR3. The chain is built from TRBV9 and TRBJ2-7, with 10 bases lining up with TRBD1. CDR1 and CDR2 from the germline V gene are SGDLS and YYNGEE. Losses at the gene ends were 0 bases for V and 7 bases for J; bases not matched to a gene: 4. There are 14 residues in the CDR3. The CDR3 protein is CASSVGQGAREQYF. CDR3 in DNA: TGTGCCAGCAGCGTAGGACAGGGGGCGCGGGAGCAGTACTTC.

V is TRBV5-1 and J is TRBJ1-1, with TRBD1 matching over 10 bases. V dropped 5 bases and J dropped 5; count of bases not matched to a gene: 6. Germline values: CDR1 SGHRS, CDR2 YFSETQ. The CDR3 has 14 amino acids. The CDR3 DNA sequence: TGCGCCAGCAGGGGGACAGGGGTGGAGACTGAAGCTTTCTTT. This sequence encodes CASRGTGVETEAFF. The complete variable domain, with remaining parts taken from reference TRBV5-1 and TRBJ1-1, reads KAGVTQTPRYLIKTRGQQVTLSCSPISGHRSVSWYQQTPGQGLQFLFEYFSETQRNKGNFPGRFSGRQFSNSRSEMNVSTLELGDSALYLCASRGTGVETEAFFGQGTRLTVV.

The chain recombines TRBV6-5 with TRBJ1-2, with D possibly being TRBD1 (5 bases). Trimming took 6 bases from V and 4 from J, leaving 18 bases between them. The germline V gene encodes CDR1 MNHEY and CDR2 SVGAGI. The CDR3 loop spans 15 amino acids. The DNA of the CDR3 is TGTGCCAGCAGGGGTGCACCGGGCAGGGCCTATGGCTACACCTTC. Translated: CASRGAPGRAYGYTF.

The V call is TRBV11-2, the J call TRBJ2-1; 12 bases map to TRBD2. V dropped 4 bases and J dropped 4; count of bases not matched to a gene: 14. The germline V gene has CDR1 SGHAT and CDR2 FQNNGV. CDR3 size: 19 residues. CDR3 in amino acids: CASSSYHKTSGGDYNEQFF. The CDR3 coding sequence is TGTGCCAGCAGCTCCTACCATAAGACTAGCGGGGGTGATTACAATGAGCAGTTCTTC.

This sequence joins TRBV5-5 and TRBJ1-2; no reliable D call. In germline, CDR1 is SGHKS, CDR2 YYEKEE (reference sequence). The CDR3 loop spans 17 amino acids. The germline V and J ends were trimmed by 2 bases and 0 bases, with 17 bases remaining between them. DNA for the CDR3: TGTGCCAGCAGCTTATCCTCCCAGAACAGACCTAACTATGGCTACACCTTC. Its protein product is CASSLSSQNRPNYGYTF.

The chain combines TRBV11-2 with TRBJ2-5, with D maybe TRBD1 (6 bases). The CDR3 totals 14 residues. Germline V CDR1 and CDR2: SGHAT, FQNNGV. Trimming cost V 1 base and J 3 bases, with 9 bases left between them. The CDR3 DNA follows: TGTGCCAGCAGCTTAGGGGGGCTCAAAGAGACCCAGTACTTC. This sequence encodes CASSLGGLKETQYF.

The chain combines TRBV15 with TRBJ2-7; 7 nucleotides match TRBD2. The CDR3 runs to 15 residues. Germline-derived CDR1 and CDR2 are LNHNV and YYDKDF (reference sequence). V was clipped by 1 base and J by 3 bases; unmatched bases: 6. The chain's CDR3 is CATSRGGGLGYEQYF. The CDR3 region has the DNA TGTGCCACCAGCAGAGGGGGGGGACTCGGCTACGAGCAGTACTTC.

The CDR3 loop is CASSSIDLGTGKAGELFF. The CDR3 DNA reads TGTGCCAGTAGTTCCATCGACCTTGGGACAGGGAAGGCCGGGGAGCTGTTTTTT. The V call is TRBV19, the J call TRBJ2-2; 9 positions match TRBD1. V lost 5 bases and J lost 6; bases outside the gene matches: 16. Germline V lookup: CDR1 LNHDA, CDR2 SQIVND (reference sequence). This CDR3 is built from 18 residues.

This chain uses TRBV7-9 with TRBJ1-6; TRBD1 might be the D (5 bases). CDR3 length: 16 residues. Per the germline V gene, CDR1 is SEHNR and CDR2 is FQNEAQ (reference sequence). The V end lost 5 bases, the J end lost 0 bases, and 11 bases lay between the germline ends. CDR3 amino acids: CASSTGQSSYNSPLHF. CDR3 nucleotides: TGTGCCAGCAGCACCGGACAAAGCTCCTATAATTCACCCCTCCACTTT.